Following are 13 T cell receptor beta chains from one sample sequenced in a study of metastatic and nonmetastatic thyroid tumors. Every patient underwent thyroid surgery untreated. TCRdb redid the clone calls on the PCR reads using MiXCR. Of 13,000 to 15,000 clones listed, 25% to 35% are singletons. Sequenced sample: tumor tissue. The receptors come from a male donor with papillary thyroid cancer or a benign thyroid nodule (not recorded which). Some clones in this sample may be carry-over from other donors' samples.

This clone was seen at least ten times. The junction does not match germline at one end; this may be a read error. Additional DNA sequences in this sample encode the identical CDR3. The chain combines TRBV18 with TRBJ2-5, with D tentatively TRBD2 (5 bases). CDR3 size: 11 residues. Germline assignment: CDR1 KGHSH and CDR2 LQKENI. DNA of the CDR3: TGTGCTAGCTCACCGGGGGAGACCCAGTACTTC. Encoded protein: CASSPGETQYF.

This clone was seen more than once but under ten times. One end of the junction does not line up with germline, which may come from a read error. The chain couples TRBV18 to TRBJ2-7; 8 bases agree with TRBD2. CDR1 is KGHSH and CDR2 is LQKENI in the germline V gene. This CDR3 has 20 amino acids. In nucleotides, the CDR3 is TGTGCCAGCTCACTCATCGGGGGGTCGGGACTAGAGGGACCTACCTACGAGCAGAACTTC. Translation gives CASSLIGGSGLEGPTYEQNF.

The sample holds many counts of this clone. J is TRBJ1-1 and V is TRBV19; D is uncertain. Germline lookup yields CDR1 LNHDA and CDR2 SQIVND (reference sequence). The CDR3 covers 14 residues. V was trimmed by 4 bases and J by 1 base, leaving 10 bases between them. CDR3: CASSKWASNTEAFF. CDR3 DNA: TGTGCCAGTAGTAAGTGGGCCTCGAACACTGAAGCTTTCTTT.

At least ten counts were recorded for this clone. The V call is TRBV12-3 or TRBV12-4, the J call TRBJ1-2; TRBD1 matches 8 bases. The J segment lost 7 bases and the V segment lost 1 base, leaving 8 bases of the junction unmatched. The CDR3 runs to 15 residues. Here the CDR3 DNA reads TGTGCCAGCAGTTTAGGCCCGGACAGGGCCGGTGGCTACACCTTC. It encodes CASSLGPDRAGGYTF.

This clone has ten or more counts. The chain links TRBV18 to TRBJ2-2; D not resolved. Trimming took 3 bases from V and 1 from J, leaving 3 bases between them. Germline CDR1 is KGHSH and CDR2 is LQKENI. The CDR3 length is 13 residues. In DNA form, the CDR3 reads TGTGCCAGCTCACCTGAGAACACCGGGGAGCTGTTTTTT. Protein: CASSPENTGELFF.

This clone was seen a handful of times. The rearrangement links TRBV29-1 to TRBJ1-2; no reliable D call. The CDR3 extends over 14 amino acids. Germline CDR1 reads SQVTM; CDR2 reads ANQGSEA. V lost 8 bases and J 0 bases, leaving 16 bases between the germline ends. The CDR3 DNA is TGCAGCACCGAGACCGGGGAAGCTAACTATGGCTACACCTTC. Residues: CSTETGEANYGYTF.

Worth noting for this clone: A read error may account for a junction end that differs from germline. This chain uses TRBV18 with TRBJ2-2; D might be TRBD1 or TRBD2, each matching 5 bases. Germline lookup yields CDR1 KGHSH and CDR2 LQKENI. The CDR3 sequence is 11 residues long. The CDR3 is CVSSLTGDLFF. In DNA, the CDR3 is TGTGTCAGCTCACTGACCGGGGACCTGTTTTTT.

The sample holds many counts of this clone. The chain employs TRBV3-1 and TRBJ2-1; D is perhaps TRBD2 (5 bases). There are 19 residues in the CDR3. The germline V and J ends were trimmed by 0 bases and 0 bases, with 18 bases remaining between them. Germline-derived CDR1 and CDR2 are LGHDT and YNNKEL (reference sequence). The CDR3 region has the DNA TGTGCCAGCAGCCAAGATCGTAGTGGGAGTTCGAGCTCCTACAATGAGCAGTTCTTC. Translating it yields CASSQDRSGSSSSYNEQFF.

At least ten counts were recorded for this clone. This chain connects TRBV2 to TRBJ2-7; D not certain. From germline, CDR1 is SNHLY and CDR2 FYNNEI. Trimming took 6 bases from V and 7 from J, leaving 19 bases between them. The CDR3 runs to 14 residues. The CDR3 sequence: CASRDNPQDPEQYF. CDR3 in DNA: TGTGCCAGCAGAGATAATCCCCAGGACCCTGAGCAGTACTTC.

A note on this clone: Other DNA sequences of this sample code for an identical CDR3. The chain joins TRBV9 to TRBJ2-2; D gene uncertain. The CDR3 totals 13 residues. CDR1 and CDR2 from the germline V gene are SGDLS and YYNGEE. The V end lost 3 bases, the J end lost 5 bases, and 8 bases lay between the germline ends. CDR3 region: CASSATVTGELFF. The CDR3 bases are TGTGCCAGCAGCGCTACGGTAACCGGGGAGCTGTTTTTT.

This clone was seen once. This sequence may be a read error, since a much larger clone differs from it by one base. The V gene is TRBV19, the J gene TRBJ2-1; D not certain. The CDR3 sequence is 16 residues long. Germline V gene lookup returns CDR1 LNHDA and CDR2 SQIVND (reference sequence). Here the CDR3 reads CASSILARSSYNERFF. As DNA, the CDR3 is TGTGCCAGTAGTATTCTCGCCAGAAGCTCCTACAATGAGCGGTTCTTC.

A few counts support this clone. The junction does not match germline at one end; this may be a read error. This rearrangement joins TRBV2 to TRBJ2-3; D possibly matches TRBD1 or TRBD2 (5 bases each). In germline, CDR1 is SNHLY, CDR2 FYNNEI. This CDR3 region has 15 residues. The CDR3 sequence is CASRGPSRSTDTQYF. The CDR3 nucleotides read TGTGCCAGCAGGGGACCTTCGCGTAGCACGGATACGCAGTATTTT.

This clone has a count of ten or more. The rearrangement uses TRBV10-3 and TRBJ2-7, with 12 bases identical to TRBD1. The V and J ends lost 6 bases and 0 bases, in that order; junction bases with no gene match: 9. From germline, CDR1 is ENHRY and CDR2 SYGVKD. The CDR3 sequence is 17 residues long. The CDR3 region has the DNA TGTGCCATCAGGACCGGGACAGGGGGCATCTCCTCCTACGAGCAGTACTTC. As protein: CAIRTGTGGISSYEQYF.